The 29 T cell receptor beta chains below were found in one sample sequenced in a study of cytomegalovirus exposure and HLA in healthy donors. The PCR had 60 Vbeta and 13 Jbeta primers. Clones were read by immunoSEQ multiplex PCR, and TCRdb kept only the in-frame ones, dropping some. The sample consists of nearly 80,000 clones, roughly 80% of them appearing once. The sequencing sample was made of PBMCs. These receptor sequences come from a woman in her thirties or forties in good health and CMV-seropositive.

This chain uses TRBV2 with TRBJ1-5, with a possible D match to TRBD1 (6 bases). This CDR3 has 14 amino acids. Germline CDR1 is SNHLY and CDR2 is FYNNEI. The V and J ends lost 7 bases and 0 bases respectively, with 10 bases between them. The CDR3 DNA is TGTGCCAGCAAGGACAGTCATAGCAATCAGCCCCAGCATTTT. This codes for CASKDSHSNQPQHF.

The chain combines TRBV2 with TRBJ2-7; D is possibly TRBD1 (6 bases). This CDR3 has 13 amino acids. The V end lost 4 bases, the J end lost 0 bases, and 7 bases lay between the germline ends. Looked up from germline, CDR1 is SNHLY and CDR2 is FYNNEI. The CDR3 is CASSGDTSYEQYF. CDR3 nucleotide sequence: TGTGCCAGCAGTGGGGACACCTCCTACGAGCAGTACTTC.

The chain carries TRBV28 and TRBJ2-2; 10 nucleotides align to TRBD1. In germline, CDR1 is MDHEN, CDR2 SYDVKM. V trimming: 4 bases; J trimming: 6 bases; junction bases outside the gene matches: 5. This CDR3 has 15 residues. The CDR3 is CASSSAGTGAGELFF. The CDR3 DNA sequence: TGTGCCAGCAGTTCCGCCGGGACAGGGGCCGGGGAGCTGTTTTTT.

This clone was seen more than once but under ten times. The rearrangement uses TRBV30 and TRBJ2-1, with TRBD2 matching over 7 bases. Per germline, CDR1 GTSNPN and CDR2 SVGIG (reference sequence). The J segment lost 6 bases and the V segment lost 0 bases, leaving 2 bases of the junction unmatched. The CDR3 has 13 residues. The CDR3 loop is CAWSVGTTNEQFF. DNA of the CDR3: TGTGCCTGGAGTGTAGGGACTACCAATGAGCAGTTCTTC.

The chain recombines TRBV7-9 with TRBJ1-5; 10 positions match TRBD1. CDR1 and CDR2 (germline): SEHNR, FQNEAQ (reference sequence). The CDR3 is made up of 15 amino acids. V was clipped by 0 bases and J by 4 bases; unmatched bases: 0. In DNA, the CDR3 is TGTGCCAGCAGCTTAGCGGGACAGGGGAATCAGCCCCAGCATTTT. Translated, it gives CASSLAGQGNQPQHF.

CDR3: CASSWEGSGNTIYF. The DNA for the CDR3 is TGCGCCAGCAGCTGGGAGGGGTCTGGAAACACCATATATTTT. The chain employs TRBV5-1 and TRBJ1-3, with D perhaps matching TRBD1 (5 bases). Trimming removed 3 bases at V and 1 base at J, with 8 bases between. The CDR3 totals 14 residues. The germline gives CDR1 SGHRS, CDR2 YFSETQ.

This clone was picked up a small number of times. This chain uses TRBV19 with TRBJ1-3; no reliable D call. V was shortened by 5 bases and J by 0 bases, with 11 bases between the two germline ends. Germline V gene sequence: CDR1 LNHDA, CDR2 SQIVND (reference sequence). This CDR3 comprises 15 residues. This chain's CDR3 is CASSHLESSGNTIYF. The DNA for the CDR3 is TGTGCCAGTAGTCATTTGGAGAGCTCTGGAAACACCATATATTTT.

The gene calls are TRBV10-3 and TRBJ1-1, with a tentative D call TRBD1 (5 bases). This CDR3 region has 12 residues. With 4 bases removed from V and 7 bases from J, the gap between germline ends came to 10 bases. CDR1 and CDR2 (germline): ENHRY, SYGVKD. The CDR3 DNA follows: TGTGCCATCAGTGGGTCAACAGGTGAAGCTTTCTTT. Its translation: CAISGSTGEAFF.

The chain carries TRBV7-9 and TRBJ1-4; D is undetermined. This CDR3 spans 13 amino acids. With 10 bases removed from V and 4 bases from J, the gap between germline ends came to 13 bases. Germline lookup yields CDR1 SEHNR and CDR2 FQNEAQ (reference sequence). This chain's CDR3 is CATSRGGNEKLFF. In DNA, the CDR3 is TGTGCCACCTCCCGCGGCGGTAATGAAAAACTGTTTTTT.

This clone was seen a few times. V is TRBV28 and J is TRBJ1-1, with a possible D match to TRBD1 (5 bases). This CDR3 is built from 15 residues. The germline gives CDR1 MDHEN, CDR2 SYDVKM. Trimming left V 7 bases short and J 0 bases short, with 15 bases between. This chain's CDR3 is CASNGGYNMNTEAFF. The CDR3 region has the DNA TGTGCCAGCAACGGGGGGTACAACATGAACACTGAAGCTTTCTTT.

The chain couples TRBV28 to TRBJ2-1; TRBD1 matches at 10 bases. Trimming cost V 2 bases and J 5 bases; bases outside gene matches: 6. This CDR3 spans 16 amino acids. The germline V gene has CDR1 MDHEN and CDR2 SYDVKM. The CDR3 sequence is CASSLVGTGVHNEQFF. The CDR3 DNA reads TGTGCCAGCAGTTTAGTTGGGACAGGGGTACACAATGAGCAGTTCTTC.

CDR3 region: CASSEAGQGAGSYGYTF. CDR3 nucleotides: TGTGCCAGCAGTGAAGCCGGACAGGGGGCGGGTAGCTATGGCTACACCTTC. V and J are TRBV25-1 and TRBJ1-2, with 11 bases identical to TRBD1. The V gene's germline CDR1 is MGHDK and CDR2 SYGVNS. V shed 2 bases, J shed 4 bases, and the junction held 9 bases outside the gene matches. The CDR3 covers 17 residues.

A word on this clone: The same CDR3 is also encoded by other DNA sequences in this sample. The chain is built from TRBV30 and TRBJ1-1; 8 bases are shared with TRBD1. Germline loops: CDR1 GTSNPN, CDR2 SVGIG (reference sequence). V dropped 4 bases and J dropped 1; count of bases not matched to a gene: 2. The CDR3 sequence is 13 residues long. The CDR3 coding sequence is TGTGCCTGGACGGGGACAGGGAACACTGAAGCTTTCTTT. As protein: CAWTGTGNTEAFF.

The chain's CDR3 is CASNSGGRQPQHF. CDR3 DNA sequence: TGTGCCAGTAATTCAGGGGGCCGTCAGCCCCAGCATTTT. The chain couples TRBV19 to TRBJ1-5; 8 positions agree with TRBD1. This CDR3 contains 13 residues. Trimming removed 7 bases from V and 6 bases from J; junction bases left unmatched: 5. Per germline, CDR1 LNHDA and CDR2 SQIVND (reference sequence).

The chain is built from TRBV7-9 and TRBJ2-3, with D unresolved. V was cut by 5 bases and J by 5 bases, with 8 bases left in between. CDR1 is SEHNR and CDR2 is FQNEAQ in the germline V gene (reference sequence). This CDR3 contains 12 residues. CDR3 sequence (DNA): TGTGCCAGCAGCACAAGAATAGATACGCAGTATTTT. As protein: CASSTRIDTQYF.

The chain is built from TRBV6-5 and TRBJ2-3; 11 nucleotides line up with TRBD1. This CDR3 comprises 15 residues. Unmatched junction bases numbered 5, after V lost 5 bases and J lost 4 bases. Germline assignment: CDR1 MNHEY and CDR2 SVGAGI. This CDR3 is CASSTPGQGADTQYF. The DNA of the CDR3 is TGTGCCAGCAGTACACCGGGACAGGGGGCAGATACGCAGTATTTT.

This chain uses TRBV6-1 with TRBJ1-5; no clear D. V dropped 6 bases and J dropped 1 base, with 7 bases sitting between them. Germline CDR1 reads MNHNS; CDR2 reads SASEGT. This CDR3 has 13 residues. The CDR3 nucleotides are TGTGCCAGCAGGGAACCGAGCAATCAGCCCCAGCATTTT. It specifies CASREPSNQPQHF.

The chain uses TRBV25-1 and TRBJ1-2; tentatively, D is TRBD1 (5 bases). Germline V gene sequence: CDR1 MGHDK, CDR2 SYGVNS. CDR3 length equals 15 residues. Trimming shortened V by 6 bases and J by 7 bases, and 21 bases separated the two germline ends. This chain's CDR3 is CASSARSGGGSGYTF. For the CDR3, the DNA is TGTGCCAGCAGCGCTCGGAGCGGGGGGGGATCTGGCTACACCTTC.

This clone was counted between two and nine times. This chain joins TRBV29-1 and TRBJ2-2; a possible D gene is TRBD1 (5 bases). Germline CDR1 and CDR2: SQVTM and ANQGSEA. Trimming stripped 4 bases from V and 3 bases from J, with 9 bases between. This CDR3 spans 13 amino acids. The CDR3 protein is CSVGRADTGELFF. In DNA, the CDR3 is TGCAGCGTTGGCAGGGCCGACACCGGGGAGCTGTTTTTT.

This clone has just a few counts. This chain connects TRBV4-2 to TRBJ1-4, with 8 bases that match TRBD1. The CDR3 consists of 15 residues. The ends lost 4 bases at V and 7 bases at J; junction bases unmatched: 8. Germline-derived CDR1 and CDR2 are LGHNA and YNFKEQ. CDR3 protein: CASSPSQDRAEKLFF. The CDR3 DNA follows: TGTGCCAGCAGCCCAAGTCAGGACAGGGCTGAAAAACTGTTTTTT.

The chain has TRBV29-1 and TRBJ1-1, with a weak D call TRBD1 (6 bases). This CDR3 has 14 residues. Trimming stripped 6 bases from V and 4 bases from J, with 18 bases between. Germline V gene data show CDR1 as SQVTM and CDR2 as ANQGSEA. The CDR3 coding sequence is TGCAGCGTCGAGGGGGGGGTTGACAGCACTGAAGCTTTCTTT. Its translation: CSVEGGVDSTEAFF.

This sequence joins TRBV7-9 and TRBJ2-1; TRBD2 matches 14 bases. Germline V gives CDR1 SEHNR, CDR2 FQNEAQ (reference sequence). The V and J ends lost 2 bases and 10 bases, in that order; junction bases with no gene match: 10. The CDR3 loop spans 17 amino acids. The CDR3, as DNA: TGTGCCAGCAGCTTAAAATCTTCGACTAGCGGGAGGGACGAGCAGTTCTTC. Its translation is CASSLKSSTSGRDEQFF.

This clone has more than one count but fewer than ten. This sequence joins TRBV6-1 and TRBJ2-2, with D unclear. V was pared by 2 bases and J by 1 base, with 5 bases between. CDR3 length equals 14 residues. Per the germline V gene, CDR1 is MNHNS and CDR2 is SASEGT. The CDR3 DNA reads as TGTGCCAGCAGTGAACTAGGGAACACCGGGGAGCTGTTTTTT. This translates into CASSELGNTGELFF.

This clone was observed a handful of times. A junction end diverges from the germline sequence, so it may reflect a read error. The CDR3 sequence is CATSRDHTGRGEQFF. DNA of the CDR3: TGTGCCACCAGCCGAGATCATACCGGGCGGGGTGAGCAGTTCTTC. V is TRBV15 and J is TRBJ2-1; tentatively, D is TRBD2 (6 bases). CDR3 size: 15 residues. CDR1 LNHNV and CDR2 YYDKDF come from the germline V gene (reference sequence).

The gene calls are TRBV15 and TRBJ2-7, with a weak D call TRBD2 (6 bases). This CDR3 region has 14 residues. The germline V gene encodes CDR1 LNHNV and CDR2 YYDKDF (reference sequence). Trimming removed 3 bases at V and 2 bases at J, with 11 bases between. The CDR3 sequence: CATSSGLIPYEQYF. The CDR3 region has the DNA TGTGCCACCAGCAGTGGACTAATCCCCTACGAGCAGTACTTC.

This clone showed up just once. This chain uses TRBV5-1 with TRBJ1-6; D is uncertain. The V end lost 0 bases, the J end lost 7 bases, and 11 bases lay between the germline ends. The germline V gene encodes CDR1 SGHRS and CDR2 YFSETQ. The CDR3 consists of 15 residues. The CDR3 region is CASSLGTGVNSPLHF. For the CDR3, the DNA is TGCGCCAGCAGCTTGGGCACCGGGGTAAATTCACCCCTCCACTTT.

This chain joins TRBV5-4 and TRBJ2-7; 10 nucleotides line up with TRBD1. This CDR3 is 14 amino acids long. V dropped 3 bases and J dropped 3; count of bases not matched to a gene: 3. CDR1 is SGHNT and CDR2 is YYREEE in the germline V gene (reference sequence). The CDR3 protein is CASSSRDRGYEQYF. The CDR3 nucleotides read TGTGCCAGCAGCTCGCGGGACAGGGGCTACGAGCAGTACTTC.

The V call is TRBV28, the J call TRBJ1-2; no clear D gene. V was clipped by 3 bases and J by 4 bases, with 15 bases between them. The germline V gene has CDR1 MDHEN and CDR2 SYDVKM. The CDR3 consists of 15 residues. Here the CDR3 DNA reads TGTGCCAGCAGTTTCCCAGAACGCCTCCGCTATGGCTACACCTTC. Its protein product is CASSFPERLRYGYTF.

V gene TRBV6-5 combines with J gene TRBJ1-1, with D perhaps TRBD1 (5 bases). The V gene lost 1 base and the J gene lost 1 base, with 13 bases spanning the gap. Germline-derived CDR1 and CDR2 are MNHEY and SVGAGI. This CDR3 contains 16 residues. The chain's CDR3 is CASSYWRGLRNTEAFF. CDR3 sequence (DNA): TGTGCCAGCAGTTACTGGCGGGGGTTGAGGAACACTGAAGCTTTCTTT.